The present entry profiles one T cell receptor beta chain with its context. Its specificity is not known. The protocol was immunoSEQ multiplex PCR, while the TCRdb copy is restricted to in-frame clones and leaves out a portion. Here the sample spans 15,000 to 20,000 clones, approximately 83% being singletons. The V and J ends lost 2 bases and 4 bases respectively, with 9 bases between them. CDR3 length: 14 residues. CDR1 and CDR2 (germline): SGHNT, YENEEA. The sample comes from a study of T cell clonotyping in hematopoietic cell transplantation. Overall study results and limits: Higher Inverse Simpson Index values in graft donor and pretransplant recipient predicted broader posttransplant TCR diversity. Few recipient clonotypes overlapped donors; over 97% were de novo at given depth.

The chain is built from TRBV11-3 and TRBJ2-4; D might be TRBD1 (6 bases). The sequenced material came from peripheral blood mononuclear cells. This sequence was found in a woman aged 35 to 49 in good health. Some clones in this sample may be carry-over from other donors' samples. CDR3 residues: CASSLRDTKNIQYF. CDR3 DNA: TGTGCCAGCAGCTTAAGGGACACAAAAAACATTCAGTACTTC.